A single sample is the source of the 30 T cell receptor beta chains below, sequenced in a study of cytomegalovirus exposure and HLA in healthy donors. The PCR used 60 Vbeta and 13 Jbeta primers. The assay was immunoSEQ multiplex PCR, and TCRdb's table has in-frame clones only and misses some. This sample has 200,000 or so clones; under 90% occur once, and the top ten carry approximately 0.092%. Input material: PBMCs. Every receptor here comes from a boy aged 2 to 9 in good health and CMV-seronegative.

This clone has only one observation. This sequence joins TRBV27 and TRBJ2-1; D is perhaps TRBD1 (6 bases). The CDR3 is 15 residues long. Per germline, CDR1 MNHEY and CDR2 SMNVEV (reference sequence). The V end lost 6 bases, the J end lost 0 bases, and 12 bases lay between the germline ends. CDR3: CASRITGSSYNEQFF. Here the CDR3 DNA reads TGTGCCAGCAGAATTACAGGGAGCTCCTACAATGAGCAGTTCTTC.

As concerns this clone: This sample also contains other DNA sequences that code for the same CDR3. This chain connects TRBV4-3 to TRBJ2-7; a weak D match, TRBD1 (5 bases). V gave up 0 bases and J gave up 0 bases, with 12 bases separating them. The germline V gene has CDR1 LGHNA and CDR2 YSLEER. This CDR3 is built from 16 residues. The DNA for the CDR3 is TGCGCCAGCAGCCAAGATTCAGGGTCGGGCTCCTACGAGCAGTACTTC. Translation: CASSQDSGSGSYEQYF.

A few counts support this clone. The chain recombines TRBV18 with TRBJ2-7, with 12 bases fitting TRBD2. V gave up 2 bases and J gave up 2 bases; unmatched junction bases: 1. The germline V gene has CDR1 KGHSH and CDR2 LQKENI. The CDR3 loop spans 15 amino acids. This chain's CDR3 is CASSPRTSGTYEQYF. CDR3 nucleotide sequence: TGTGCCAGCTCACCAAGGACTAGCGGGACCTACGAGCAGTACTTC.

This chain uses TRBV5-1 with TRBJ2-1; 10 nucleotides agree with TRBD1. Germline V gene data show CDR1 as SGHRS and CDR2 as YFSETQ. This CDR3 region has 15 residues. J was trimmed by 4 bases and V by 4 bases; bases with no gene match: 5. The CDR3 sequence is CASSPQGQGYNEQFF. The CDR3 DNA reads TGCGCCAGCAGCCCACAGGGACAGGGGTACAATGAGCAGTTCTTC.

This clone was observed a handful of times. The genes are TRBV5-1 and TRBJ2-3, with D hard to call. Trimming took 2 bases from V and 1 from J, leaving 8 bases between them. This CDR3 region has 14 residues. CDR1 and CDR2 (germline): SGHRS, YFSETQ. The CDR3 sequence is CASSLGLGTDTQYF. The DNA of the CDR3 is TGCGCCAGCAGCTTAGGTCTAGGCACAGATACGCAGTATTTT.

There are a few counts of this clone. V and J are TRBV11-1 and TRBJ1-4, with 7 bases aligning to TRBD1. The CDR3 runs to 15 residues. The junction had 11 bases not matched to a gene; V was cut back by 5 bases and J by 8 bases. Germline V lookup: CDR1 SGHAT, CDR2 FQDESV (reference sequence). The CDR3 is CASSQDRLRSEKLFF. CDR3 nucleotide sequence: TGTGCCAGCAGCCAGGACAGGCTGCGGAGCGAAAAACTGTTTTTT.

The rearrangement uses TRBV2 and TRBJ2-2; 8 bases agree with TRBD2. This CDR3 has 15 residues. Germline values: CDR1 SNHLY, CDR2 FYNNEI. J lost 3 bases, V lost 8 bases, and 8 bases had no gene match. CDR3 protein: CASGGGRGYTGELFF. CDR3 DNA: TGTGCCAGCGGCGGGGGGCGTGGGTACACCGGGGAGCTGTTTTTT.

The table lists this clone with a few counts. The J gene is TRBJ2-1, the V gene TRBV6-1, with D maybe TRBD1 (6 bases). The CDR3 extends over 15 amino acids. V was clipped by 6 bases and J by 2 bases, with 14 bases between them. The germline V gene has CDR1 MNHNS and CDR2 SASEGT. The chain's CDR3 is CASSARDTPYNEQFF. CDR3 nucleotide sequence: TGTGCCAGCAGCGCCCGGGACACTCCCTACAATGAGCAGTTCTTC.

The genes are TRBV5-1 and TRBJ2-2; D is unclear. This CDR3 has 15 amino acids. V was cut by 0 bases and J by 5 bases, with 11 bases left in between. CDR1 and CDR2 (germline): SGHRS, YFSETQ. Here the CDR3 reads CASSLGSTQTGELFF. Written as DNA, the CDR3 is TGCGCCAGCAGCTTGGGTAGCACGCAGACCGGGGAGCTGTTTTTT.

This clone was seen just once. The rearrangement joins TRBV6-5 to TRBJ1-6, with 7 positions matching TRBD1. Trimming removed 2 bases from V and 10 bases from J; junction bases left unmatched: 11. Germline loops: CDR1 MNHEY, CDR2 SVGAGI. This CDR3 region has 16 residues. For the CDR3, the DNA is TGTGCCAGCAGTTACACTGGGACAGCTCAGAGGTCACCCCTCCACTTT. Translation gives CASSYTGTAQRSPLHF.

The chain combines TRBV7-2 with TRBJ2-7, with TRBD1 identical over 7 bases. From germline, CDR1 is SGHTA and CDR2 FQGNSA. The junction had 9 bases not matched to a gene; V was cut back by 1 base and J by 6 bases. The CDR3 runs 15 residues. The CDR3 loop reads CASSLGQGVQAEQYF. For the CDR3, the DNA is TGTGCCAGCAGCTTAGGGCAGGGGGTCCAGGCCGAGCAGTACTTC.

This clone has more than one count but fewer than ten. The chain carries TRBV9 and TRBJ2-7, with D possibly being TRBD1 (6 bases). The CDR3 has 14 residues. Germline CDR1 is SGDLS and CDR2 is YYNGEE. The ends were cut back, 0 bases at V and 0 bases at J, with 7 bases in the middle. CDR3 coding DNA: TGTGCCAGCAGCGTAGGGGACAACTCCTACGAGCAGTACTTC. As protein: CASSVGDNSYEQYF.

This clone was seen a few times. The chain carries TRBV5-6 and TRBJ1-5; 7 nucleotides agree with TRBD1. From germline, CDR1 is SGHDT and CDR2 YYEEEE. The ends lost 1 base at V and 3 bases at J; junction bases unmatched: 16. This CDR3 comprises 19 residues. The CDR3 sequence: CASSLWSRGEFRDNQPQHF. The CDR3 coding sequence is TGTGCCAGCAGCTTGTGGTCCAGGGGGGAGTTTAGGGACAATCAGCCCCAGCATTTT.

The V call is TRBV7-9, the J call TRBJ1-5; 7 bases map to TRBD1. Germline V gives CDR1 SEHNR, CDR2 FQNEAQ (reference sequence). V lost 5 bases to trimming and J lost 2 bases; unmatched junction nucleotides: 0. This CDR3 contains 13 residues. The CDR3: CASSGTGNQPQHF. The DNA of the CDR3 is TGTGCCAGCAGCGGGACAGGCAATCAGCCCCAGCATTTT.

In its sample, this clone was seen a few times. V is TRBV4-3 and J is TRBJ1-1; 7 bases fit TRBD1. Germline V gene lookup returns CDR1 LGHNA and CDR2 YSLEER. The CDR3 consists of 15 residues. V lost 4 bases, J lost 7 bases, and 12 bases stayed unmatched. The CDR3 region is CASSPARGYGDEAFF. For the CDR3, the DNA is TGCGCCAGCAGCCCAGCCAGGGGGTACGGCGATGAAGCTTTCTTT.

This clone has more than one count but fewer than ten. The chain links TRBV2 to TRBJ1-6; D remains ambiguous. In germline, CDR1 is SNHLY, CDR2 FYNNEI. CDR3 length: 13 amino acids. V was clipped by 6 bases and J by 10 bases, with 13 bases between them. The DNA of the CDR3 is TGTGCCAGCAGCCCGACGGGAGGCTCACCCCTCCACTTT. Translation gives CASSPTGGSPLHF.

This chain joins TRBV6-5 and TRBJ2-5; TRBD2 agrees at 12 bases. The DNA end is more similar to TRBJ2-7, so the J call may be wrong. This CDR3 contains 16 residues. Germline V gene data show CDR1 as MNHEY and CDR2 as SVGAGI. DNA of the CDR3: TGTGCCAGCAGTTACTCGGGGACTAGCGGGCCCTACGAGCAGTACTTC. Amino acid sequence: CASSYSGTSGPYEQYF.

With regard to this clone: In the same sample, other DNA sequences code for this CDR3. The chain uses TRBV5-1 and TRBJ2-7, with 12 bases identical to TRBD2. With V trimmed by 7 bases and J by 4 bases, 3 bases remained unmatched. From germline, CDR1 is SGHRS and CDR2 YFSETQ. The CDR3 runs 13 residues. The CDR3 loop is CASSSGGAYEQYF. The CDR3 DNA reads TGCGCCAGCTCTAGCGGGGGGGCATACGAGCAGTACTTC.

This sequence joins TRBV5-1 and TRBJ2-7; tentatively, D is TRBD1 (5 bases). Trimming stripped 4 bases from V and 2 bases from J, with 10 bases between. The CDR3 is made up of 13 amino acids. The germline CDR1 and CDR2 sequences are SGHRS and YFSETQ. The CDR3 DNA reads as TGCGCCAGCAGCCCGCGGACAACCTACGAGCAGTACTTC. Encoded protein: CASSPRTTYEQYF.

V gene TRBV19 combines with J gene TRBJ2-1; maybe TRBD1 (6 bases). With 5 bases removed from V and 2 bases from J, the gap between germline ends came to 13 bases. Germline V lookup: CDR1 LNHDA, CDR2 SQIVND (reference sequence). The CDR3 sequence is 15 residues long. The CDR3 loop reads CASSPPGQPYNEQFF. The CDR3 DNA is TGTGCCAGTAGTCCGCCCGGACAGCCCTACAATGAGCAGTTCTTC.

The chain couples TRBV19 to TRBJ1-2; possible D gene TRBD1, 6 bases. Per the germline V gene, CDR1 is LNHDA and CDR2 is SQIVND (reference sequence). The CDR3 is 14 amino acids. The V gene lost 3 bases and the J gene lost 6 bases, with 14 bases spanning the gap. Written as DNA, the CDR3 is TGTGCCAGTAGTATCCCGGGACACCGGAATGGCTACACCTTC. Translated, it gives CASSIPGHRNGYTF.

The CDR3 bases are TGTGCCAGCAGCTTAGCGCCGGGATCGGGGGAGACCCAGTACTTC. This gives the protein CASSLAPGSGETQYF. The rearrangement uses TRBV7-2 and TRBJ2-5; D may be TRBD2 (5 bases). V was clipped by 0 bases and J by 5 bases, with 13 bases between them. This CDR3 spans 15 amino acids. Germline V gives CDR1 SGHTA, CDR2 FQGNSA.

This chain connects TRBV6-5 to TRBJ2-1, with TRBD1 matching 8 bases. This CDR3 comprises 15 residues. Germline CDR1 MNHEY, CDR2 SVGAGI. V shed 6 bases, J shed 6 bases, and the junction held 10 bases outside the gene matches. For the CDR3, the DNA is TGTGCCAGCAGCCGACAGGGGATCGGTAGCAATGAGCAGTTCTTC. This sequence encodes CASSRQGIGSNEQFF.

The gene calls are TRBV28 and TRBJ1-3; D is ambiguous. CDR3 length: 13 residues. Germline V CDR1 and CDR2: MDHEN, SYDVKM. V lost 6 bases and J 1 base, leaving 7 bases between the germline ends. CDR3 sequence: CASSYASGNTIYF. The CDR3 nucleotides read TGTGCCAGCAGCTACGCATCTGGAAACACCATATATTTT.

The V call is TRBV5-4, the J call TRBJ2-1; no definite D call. CDR3 size: 15 residues. CDR1 and CDR2 (germline): SGHNT, YYREEE (reference sequence). V dropped 6 bases and J dropped 3 bases, with 16 bases sitting between them. The CDR3 DNA sequence: TGTGCCAGCACCCCCGACTCCCTAATCTACAATGAGCAGTTCTTC. Its translation is CASTPDSLIYNEQFF.

DNA of the CDR3: TGTGCCTGGAGTAGGGGGCCTCAGCCCCAGCATTTT. Protein sequence: CAWSRGPQPQHF. V usage is TRBV30 and J usage is TRBJ1-5, with 7 bases that match TRBD1. The ends lost 2 bases at V and 6 bases at J; junction bases unmatched: 1. The CDR3 covers 12 residues. Germline assignment: CDR1 GTSNPN and CDR2 SVGIG (reference sequence).

The chain recombines TRBV10-2 with TRBJ1-2; TRBD1 might be the D (6 bases). The CDR3 length is 13 residues. The germline V and J ends were trimmed by 0 bases and 8 bases, with 10 bases remaining between them. CDR1 and CDR2 from the germline V gene are WSHSY and SAAADI. The CDR3 protein is CASSESRQAGYTF. CDR3 nucleotide sequence: TGCGCCAGCAGTGAGTCGCGACAGGCGGGCTACACCTTC.

The chain joins TRBV19 to TRBJ1-5, with a possible D match to TRBD1 (5 bases). Germline V gene data show CDR1 as LNHDA and CDR2 as SQIVND (reference sequence). Trimming left V 6 bases short and J 0 bases short, with 12 bases between. The CDR3 covers 15 residues. DNA of the CDR3: TGTGCCAGTAGGCACAGGAAATATAGCAATCAGCCCCAGCATTTT. It translates to CASRHRKYSNQPQHF.

The rearrangement uses TRBV19 and TRBJ2-5; the match to TRBD1 covers 9 bases. The CDR3 extends over 15 amino acids. The junction had 7 bases not matched to a gene; V was cut back by 6 bases and J by 2 bases. Germline V gives CDR1 LNHDA, CDR2 SQIVND (reference sequence). Written as DNA, the CDR3 is TGTGCCAGTAGAACAGGACAGGGGCAACAAGAGACCCAGTACTTC. Translated, it gives CASRTGQGQQETQYF.

The J gene is TRBJ2-2, the V gene TRBV5-8; 8 bases line up with TRBD2. Per the germline V gene, CDR1 is SGHTS and CDR2 is YDEGEE. The junction had 7 bases not matched to a gene; V was cut back by 5 bases and J by 1 base. This CDR3 is built from 16 residues. This CDR3 is CASRDRAGVNTGELFF. The CDR3 nucleotides read TGTGCCAGCAGGGACCGAGCGGGGGTGAACACCGGGGAGCTGTTTTTT.